The source of this T cell receptor beta chain is a study of blood T cell repertoires in COVID-19. Generated by immunoSEQ multiplex PCR, the TCRdb table keeps only in-frame clones and is missing some. Of approximately 200,000 clones in the sample, around 83% were seen once. The sequenced material came from peripheral blood. This TCR was sampled from a man aged 45-65 years who had recovered from COVID-19.

CDR3 in amino acids: CASSVQGRPTDTQYF. The CDR3 bases are TGTGCCAGCAGCGTACAGGGAAGGCCCACAGATACGCAGTATTTT. The chain couples TRBV9 to TRBJ2-3, with a tentative D call TRBD1 (5 bases). The CDR3 runs 15 residues. Trimming removed 1 base from V and 2 bases from J, with 11 bases in between. Germline V gene sequence: CDR1 SGDLS, CDR2 YYNGEE.